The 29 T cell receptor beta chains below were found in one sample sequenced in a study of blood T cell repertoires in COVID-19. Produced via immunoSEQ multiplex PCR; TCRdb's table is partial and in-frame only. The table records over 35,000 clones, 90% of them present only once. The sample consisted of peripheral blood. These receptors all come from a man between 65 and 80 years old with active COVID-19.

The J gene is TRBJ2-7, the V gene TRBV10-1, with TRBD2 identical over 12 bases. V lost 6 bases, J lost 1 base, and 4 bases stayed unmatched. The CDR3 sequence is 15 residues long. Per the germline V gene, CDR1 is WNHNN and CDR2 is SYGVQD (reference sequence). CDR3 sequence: CASSVGTSGSYEQYF. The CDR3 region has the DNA TGCGCCAGCAGCGTCGGGACTAGCGGGTCCTACGAGCAGTACTTC.

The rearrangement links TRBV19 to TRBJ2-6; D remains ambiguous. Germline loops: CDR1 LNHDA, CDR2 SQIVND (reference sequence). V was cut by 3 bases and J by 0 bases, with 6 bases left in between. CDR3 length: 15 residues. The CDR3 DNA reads TGTGCCAGTAGTATTATTTCCTCTGGGGCCAACGTCCTGACTTTC. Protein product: CASSIISSGANVLTF.

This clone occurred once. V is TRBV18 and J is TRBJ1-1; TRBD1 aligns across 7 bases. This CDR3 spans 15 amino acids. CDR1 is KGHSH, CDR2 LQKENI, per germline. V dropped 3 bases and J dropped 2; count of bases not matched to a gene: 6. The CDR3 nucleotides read TGTGCCAGCTCACCGCTACAGGGGTCCAACACTGAAGCTTTCTTT. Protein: CASSPLQGSNTEAFF.

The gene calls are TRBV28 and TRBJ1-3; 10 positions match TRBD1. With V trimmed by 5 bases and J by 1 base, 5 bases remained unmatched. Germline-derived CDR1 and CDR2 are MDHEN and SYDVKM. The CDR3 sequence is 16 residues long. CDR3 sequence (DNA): TGTGCCAGCAGTCCGGGGGGACAGGGGTCTGGAAACACCATATATTTT. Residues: CASSPGGQGSGNTIYF.

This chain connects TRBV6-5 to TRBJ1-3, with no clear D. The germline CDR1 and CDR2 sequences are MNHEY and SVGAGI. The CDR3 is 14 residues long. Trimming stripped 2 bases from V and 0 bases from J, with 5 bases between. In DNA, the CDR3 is TGTGCCAGCAGTTACCAGATCTCTGGAAACACCATATATTTT. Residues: CASSYQISGNTIYF.

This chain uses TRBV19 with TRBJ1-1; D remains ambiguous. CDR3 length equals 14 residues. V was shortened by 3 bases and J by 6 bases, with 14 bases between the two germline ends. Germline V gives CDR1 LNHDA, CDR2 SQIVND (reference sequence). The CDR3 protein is CASSMGGQRAEAFF. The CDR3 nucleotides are TGTGCCAGTAGTATGGGAGGCCAAAGGGCTGAAGCTTTCTTT. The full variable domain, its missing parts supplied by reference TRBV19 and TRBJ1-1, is DGGITQSPKYLFRKEGQNVTLSCEQNLNHDAMYWYRQDPGQGLRLIYYSQIVNDFQKGDIAEGYSVSREKKESFPLTVTSAQKNPTAFYLCASSMGGQRAEAFFGQGTRLTVV.

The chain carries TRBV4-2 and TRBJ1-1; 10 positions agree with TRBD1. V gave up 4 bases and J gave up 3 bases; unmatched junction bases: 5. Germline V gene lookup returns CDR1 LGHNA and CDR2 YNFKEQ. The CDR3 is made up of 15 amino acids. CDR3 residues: CASSLTGTGDTEAFF. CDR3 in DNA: TGTGCCAGCAGCCTCACCGGGACAGGGGACACTGAAGCTTTCTTT.

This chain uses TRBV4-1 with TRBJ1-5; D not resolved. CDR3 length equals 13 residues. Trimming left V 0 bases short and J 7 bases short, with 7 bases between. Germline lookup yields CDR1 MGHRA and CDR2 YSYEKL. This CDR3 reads CASSQDLGQPQHF. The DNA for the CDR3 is TGCGCCAGCAGCCAAGATCTAGGCCAGCCCCAGCATTTT.

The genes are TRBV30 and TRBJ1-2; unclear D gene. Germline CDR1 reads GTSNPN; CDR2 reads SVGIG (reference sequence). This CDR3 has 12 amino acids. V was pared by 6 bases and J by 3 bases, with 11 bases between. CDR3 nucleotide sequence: TGTGCCTGTAAGTGGGCAGACTATGGCTACACCTTC. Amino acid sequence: CACKWADYGYTF.

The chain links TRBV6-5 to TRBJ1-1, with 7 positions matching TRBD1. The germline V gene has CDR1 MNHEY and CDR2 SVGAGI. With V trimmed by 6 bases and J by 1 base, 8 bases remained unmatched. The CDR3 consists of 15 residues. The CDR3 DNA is TGTGCCAGCAGCCCAGGGGGGTCGAAGAACACTGAAGCTTTCTTT. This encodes CASSPGGSKNTEAFF.

Here the CDR3 DNA reads TGTGCCAGCAGTTACGTTACAGTTCGTCGGCCCCAGCATTTT. Protein sequence: CASSYVTVRRPQHF. The chain is built from TRBV6-6 and TRBJ1-5; no clear D. Trimming pared 2 bases from V and 9 bases from J, leaving 14 bases between. Germline assignment: CDR1 MNHNY and CDR2 SVGAGI (reference sequence). CDR3 length: 14 residues.

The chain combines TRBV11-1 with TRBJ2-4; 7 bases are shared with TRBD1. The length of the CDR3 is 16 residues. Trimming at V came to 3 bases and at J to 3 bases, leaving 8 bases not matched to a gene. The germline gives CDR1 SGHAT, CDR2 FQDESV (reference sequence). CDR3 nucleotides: TGTGCCAGCAGCTTTGCAGGGGGACGGGGCAAAAACATTCAGTACTTC. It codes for CASSFAGGRGKNIQYF.

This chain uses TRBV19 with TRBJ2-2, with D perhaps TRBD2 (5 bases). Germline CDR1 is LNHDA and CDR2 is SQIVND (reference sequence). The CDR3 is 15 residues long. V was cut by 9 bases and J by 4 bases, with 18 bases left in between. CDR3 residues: CASLPGRSGTGELFF. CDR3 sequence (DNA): TGTGCCAGCCTACCCGGCAGGAGCGGCACCGGGGAGCTGTTTTTT.

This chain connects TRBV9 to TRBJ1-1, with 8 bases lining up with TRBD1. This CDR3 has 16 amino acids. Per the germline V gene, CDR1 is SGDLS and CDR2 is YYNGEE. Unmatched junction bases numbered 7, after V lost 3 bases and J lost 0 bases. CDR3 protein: CASSDRQGTLNTEAFF. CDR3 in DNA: TGTGCCAGCAGCGACCGACAGGGGACCTTGAACACTGAAGCTTTCTTT.

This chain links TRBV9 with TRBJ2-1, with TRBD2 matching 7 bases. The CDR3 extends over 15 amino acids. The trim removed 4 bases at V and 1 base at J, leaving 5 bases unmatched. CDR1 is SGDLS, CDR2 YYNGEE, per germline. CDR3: CASSQRGSSYNEQFF. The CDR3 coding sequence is TGTGCCAGCAGCCAGCGGGGAAGTTCCTACAATGAGCAGTTCTTC.

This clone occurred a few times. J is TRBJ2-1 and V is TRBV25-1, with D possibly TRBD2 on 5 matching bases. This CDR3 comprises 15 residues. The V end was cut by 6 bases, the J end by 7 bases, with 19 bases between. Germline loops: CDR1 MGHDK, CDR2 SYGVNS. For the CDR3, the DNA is TGTGCCAGCAGCCCCCGGGATCTAATACGGAATGAGCAGTTCTTC. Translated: CASSPRDLIRNEQFF.

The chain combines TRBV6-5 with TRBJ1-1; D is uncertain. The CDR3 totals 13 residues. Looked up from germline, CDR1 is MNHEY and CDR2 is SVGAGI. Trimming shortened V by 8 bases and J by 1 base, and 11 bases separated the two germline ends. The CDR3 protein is CASSRQWNTEAFF. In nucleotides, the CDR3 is TGTGCCAGCTCGAGACAATGGAACACTGAAGCTTTCTTT.

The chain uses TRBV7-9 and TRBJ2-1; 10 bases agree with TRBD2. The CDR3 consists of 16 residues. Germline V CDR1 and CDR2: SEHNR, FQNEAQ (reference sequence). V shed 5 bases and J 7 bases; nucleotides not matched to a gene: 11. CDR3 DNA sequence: TGTGCCAGCAGCCAACCGGGACTAGCGAGTATAAATGAGCAGTTCTTC. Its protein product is CASSQPGLASINEQFF.

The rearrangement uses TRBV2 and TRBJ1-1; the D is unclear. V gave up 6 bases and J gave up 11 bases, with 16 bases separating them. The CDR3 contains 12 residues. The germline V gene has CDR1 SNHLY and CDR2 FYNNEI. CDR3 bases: TGTGCCAGCAGCCGGGCAGGAGGTCGGGCTTTCTTT. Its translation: CASSRAGGRAFF. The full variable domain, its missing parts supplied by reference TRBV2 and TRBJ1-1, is EPEVTQTPSHQVTQMGQEVILRCVPISNHLYFYWYRQILGQKVEFLVSFYNNEISEKSEIFDDQFSVERPDGSNFTLKIRSTKLEDSAMYFCASSRAGGRAFFGQGTRLTVV.

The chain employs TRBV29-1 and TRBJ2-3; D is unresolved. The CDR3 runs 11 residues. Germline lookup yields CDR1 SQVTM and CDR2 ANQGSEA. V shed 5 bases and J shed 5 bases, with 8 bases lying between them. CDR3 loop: CSVRGGDTQYF. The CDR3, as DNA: TGCAGCGTTAGAGGTGGAGATACGCAGTATTTT.

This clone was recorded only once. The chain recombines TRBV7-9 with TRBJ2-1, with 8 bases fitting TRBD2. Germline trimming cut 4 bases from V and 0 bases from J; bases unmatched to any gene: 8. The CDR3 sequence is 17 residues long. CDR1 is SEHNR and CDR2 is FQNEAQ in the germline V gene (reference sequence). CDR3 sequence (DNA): TGTGCCAGCAGCTCCATTAGCGGGGATAGCTCCTACAATGAGCAGTTCTTC. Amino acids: CASSSISGDSSYNEQFF.

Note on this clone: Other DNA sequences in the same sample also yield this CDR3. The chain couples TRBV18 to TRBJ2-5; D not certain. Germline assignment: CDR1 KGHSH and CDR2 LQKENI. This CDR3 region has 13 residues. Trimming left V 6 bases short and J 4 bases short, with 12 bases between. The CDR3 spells CASSPGLGETQYF. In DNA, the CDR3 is TGTGCCAGCTCCCCGGGTTTGGGAGAGACCCAGTACTTC.

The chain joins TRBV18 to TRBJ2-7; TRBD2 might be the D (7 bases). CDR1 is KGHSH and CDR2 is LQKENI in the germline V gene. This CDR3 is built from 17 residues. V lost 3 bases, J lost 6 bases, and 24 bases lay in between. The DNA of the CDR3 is TGTGCCAGCTCACCGCAGGCAGCCCGCGGGGGCAAAATCGAGCAGTACTTC. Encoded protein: CASSPQAARGGKIEQYF.

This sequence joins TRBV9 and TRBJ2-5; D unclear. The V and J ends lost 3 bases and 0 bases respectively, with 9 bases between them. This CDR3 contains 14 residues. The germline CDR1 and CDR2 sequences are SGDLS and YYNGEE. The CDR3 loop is CASSGLLDQETQYF. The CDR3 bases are TGTGCCAGCAGCGGCTTACTGGACCAAGAGACCCAGTACTTC.

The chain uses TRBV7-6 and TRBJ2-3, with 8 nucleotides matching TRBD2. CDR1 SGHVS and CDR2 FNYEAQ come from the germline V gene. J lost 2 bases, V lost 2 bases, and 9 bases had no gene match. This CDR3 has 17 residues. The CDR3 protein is CASSLISGTPYTDTQYF. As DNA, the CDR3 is TGTGCCAGCAGCTTAATTAGCGGGACCCCGTACACAGATACGCAGTATTTT. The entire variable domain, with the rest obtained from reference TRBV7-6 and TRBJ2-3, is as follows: GAGVSQSPRYKVTKRGQDVALRCDPISGHVSLYWYRQALGQGPEFLTYFNYEAQQDKSGLPNDRFSAERPEGSISTLTIQRTEQRDSAMYRCASSLISGTPYTDTQYFGPGTRLTVL.

CDR3 nucleotides: TGTGCCAGCAGCTTAGAATATTCTAACTATGGCTACACCTTC. Translation: CASSLEYSNYGYTF. This chain connects TRBV7-2 to TRBJ1-2; no clear D. The CDR3 totals 14 residues. Germline V gene sequence: CDR1 SGHTA, CDR2 FQGNSA. V was clipped by 1 base and J by 0 bases, with 6 bases between them. The variable domain in full, with the rest retrieved from reference TRBV7-2 and TRBJ1-2, is GAGVSQSPSNKVTEKGKDVELRCDPISGHTALYWYRQSLGQGLEFLIYFQGNSAPDKSGLPSDRFSAERTGGSVSTLTIQRTQQEDSAVYLCASSLEYSNYGYTFGSGTRLTVV.

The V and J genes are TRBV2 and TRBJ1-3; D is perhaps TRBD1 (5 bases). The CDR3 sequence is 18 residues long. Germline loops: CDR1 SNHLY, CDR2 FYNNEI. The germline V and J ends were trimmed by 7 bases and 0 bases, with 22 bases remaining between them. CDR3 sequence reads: CASNEDTGLPSSGNTIYF. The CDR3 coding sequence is TGTGCCAGCAACGAAGACACGGGACTTCCGAGCTCTGGAAACACCATATATTTT.

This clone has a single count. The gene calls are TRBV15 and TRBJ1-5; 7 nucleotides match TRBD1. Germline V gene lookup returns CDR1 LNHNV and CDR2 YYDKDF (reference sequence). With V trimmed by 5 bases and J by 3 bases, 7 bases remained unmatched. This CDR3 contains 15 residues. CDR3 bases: TGTGCCACCAGCGGGGGACAGAGAGTCAATCAGCCCCAGCATTTT. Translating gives CATSGGQRVNQPQHF.

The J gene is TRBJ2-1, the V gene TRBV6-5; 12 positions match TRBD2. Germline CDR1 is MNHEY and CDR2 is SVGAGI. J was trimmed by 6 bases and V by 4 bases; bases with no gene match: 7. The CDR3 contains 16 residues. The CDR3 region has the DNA TGTGCCAGCAGTTCTGGACTAGCGGGACGACGCAATGAGCAGTTCTTC. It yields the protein CASSSGLAGRRNEQFF.